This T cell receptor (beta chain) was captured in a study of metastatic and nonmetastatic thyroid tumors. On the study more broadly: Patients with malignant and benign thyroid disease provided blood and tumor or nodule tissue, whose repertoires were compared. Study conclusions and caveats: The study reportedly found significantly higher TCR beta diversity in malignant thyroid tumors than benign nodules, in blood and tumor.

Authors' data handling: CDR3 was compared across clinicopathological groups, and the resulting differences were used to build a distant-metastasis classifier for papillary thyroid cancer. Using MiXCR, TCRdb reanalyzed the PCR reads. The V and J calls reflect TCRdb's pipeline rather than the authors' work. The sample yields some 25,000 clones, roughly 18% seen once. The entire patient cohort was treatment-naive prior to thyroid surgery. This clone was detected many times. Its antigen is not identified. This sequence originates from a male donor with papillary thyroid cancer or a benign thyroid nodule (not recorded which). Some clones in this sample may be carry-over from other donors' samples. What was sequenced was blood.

This CDR3 is CASRGREGNTEAFF. In DNA, the CDR3 is TGTGCCAGCAGGGGGAGGGAAGGAAACACTGAAGCTTTCTTT. V is TRBV2 and J is TRBJ1-1; D not resolved. Germline CDR1 reads SNHLY; CDR2 reads FYNNEI. Trimming took off 6 bases at V and 2 bases at J, with 13 bases between the two ends. CDR3 length: 14 amino acids.